This T cell receptor (beta chain) was sequenced for a study of cytomegalovirus exposure and HLA in healthy donors. A note on this clone: Its antigen remains unknown.

Primers included in the PCR were 60 Vbeta and 13 Jbeta primers. Some clones are missing from TCRdb's copy, which holds only in-frame ones; the method was immunoSEQ multiplex PCR. The sample includes 150,000 to 170,000 clones, approximately 81% of them seen just once. The CDR3 loop spans 17 amino acids. Trimming at V came to 6 bases and at J to 0 bases, leaving 10 bases not matched to a gene. Germline CDR1 MDHEN, CDR2 SYDVKM. The study's findings and limits: There were reportedly fewer N-insertions in an Asian-associated ancestry cluster than the roughly 610-donor mean, in a later analysis.

The sequenced material came from PBMCs. The V and J genes are TRBV28 and TRBJ2-7; 11 bases are shared with TRBD2. The clonotype comes from a man younger than 35 in good health and CMV-seronegative. The CDR3 is CASRPVASGRSSYEQYF. DNA of the CDR3: TGTGCCAGCAGACCCGTTGCTAGCGGGAGGTCCTCCTACGAGCAGTACTTC.